This paragraph reports one T cell receptor (beta chain). The antigen is undetermined. Both 60 Vbeta primers and 13 Jbeta primers went into the PCR. Here immunoSEQ multiplex PCR was the method, and the copy in TCRdb shows in-frame clones only, minus some. The repertoire has over 100,000 clones, 70% of them found once; the top ten carry approximately 9%. CDR3 length: 13 residues. The V end was cut by 0 bases, the J end by 2 bases, with 5 bases between. Looked up from germline, CDR1 is KGHSH and CDR2 is LQKENI. The data belong to a study of cytomegalovirus exposure and HLA in healthy donors. Study results and limitations: Donor immune exposure was known only as CMV serostatus. High specificity and sensitivity for cytomegalovirus status were reported for the classifier.

The sequence came from a man under 40 in good health and CMV-seropositive. The chain links TRBV18 to TRBJ2-7; D not certain. The sample was PBMCs. CDR3 bases: TGTGCCAGCTCACCACCATCGGCCTACGAGCAGTACTTC. Translated, it gives CASSPPSAYEQYF.